The clone carrying this T cell receptor (beta chain) has just a few counts. This record belongs to a study of beta chain features in type 1 diabetes. Across the study: Age, gender and cell yields were alike across patients and healthy donors.

With 4 bases clipped from V and 6 bases from J, the junction kept 12 bases outside the gene matches. The CDR3 loop spans 16 amino acids. Germline CDR1 and CDR2: SGHRS and YFSETQ. The whole isolated RNA underwent reverse transcription, so sequencing captured expressed TCRB transcripts. Here immunoSEQ multiplex PCR was the method, and the copy in TCRdb shows in-frame clones only, minus some. The profile shows over 100,000 clones, 30% to 50% of them singletons. The specimen was stem cell memory CD4+ T cells from blood. The receptor was isolated from a woman aged 18-29 years in good health. The chain is built from TRBV5-1 and TRBJ2-1; 8 bases align to TRBD2. Here the CDR3 DNA reads TGCGCCAGCAGCACCAAAGCGGGAGTGGTTGGCAATGAGCAGTTCTTC. Amino acid sequence: CASSTKAGVVGNEQFF.